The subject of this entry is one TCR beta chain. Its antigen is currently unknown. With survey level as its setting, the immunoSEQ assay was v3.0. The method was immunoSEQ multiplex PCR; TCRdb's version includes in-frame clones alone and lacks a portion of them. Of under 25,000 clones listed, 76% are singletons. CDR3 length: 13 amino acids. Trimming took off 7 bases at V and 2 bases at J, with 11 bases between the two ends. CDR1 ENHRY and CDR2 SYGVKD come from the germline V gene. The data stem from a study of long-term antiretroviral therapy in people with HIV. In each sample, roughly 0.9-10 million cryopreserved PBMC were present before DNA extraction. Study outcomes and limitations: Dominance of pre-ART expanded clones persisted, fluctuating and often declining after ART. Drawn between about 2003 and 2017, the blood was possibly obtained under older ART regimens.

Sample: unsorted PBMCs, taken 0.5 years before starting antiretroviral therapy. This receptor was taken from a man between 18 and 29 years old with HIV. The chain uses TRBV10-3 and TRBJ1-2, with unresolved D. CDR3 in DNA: TGTGCCATCATGATAACCGGGAACTATGGCTACACCTTC. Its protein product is CAIMITGNYGYTF.